This is a list of T cell receptor beta chains from one sample in a study of Graves' ophthalmopathy and Graves' hyperthyroidism. MiXCR, applied by TCRdb to the multiplex PCR reads, yields one record per CDR3 protein. The sample lists approximately 460,000 distinct CDR3 sequences, over 13% seen once, with around 9.8% in the top ten. The specimen sequenced was blood. The receptors stem from a woman aged 25 to 45 with Graves' ophthalmopathy. Both conserved end residues are part of each CDR3. The D gene is left open where the match is weak. Rows give clone size only sometimes, using once, few, many, or a class for an expanded clone.

j_call | cdr3_length | clone_size | v_call | d_call | cdr3_aa | cdr3_nt
TRBJ1-2 | 13 | many | TRBV6-1 | TRBD1 | CASILDRGNGYTF | TGTGCCAGCATCCTGGACAGGGGTAATGGCTACACCTTC
TRBJ2-5 | 16 | NA | TRBV14 | TRBD2 | CASSRGGLAGAETQYF | TGTGCCAGCAGCCGTGGCGGGCTAGCGGGAGCAGAGACCCAGTACTTC
TRBJ1-5 | 15 | many | TRBV12-3/TRBV12-4 | NA | CASSLRTPSNQPQHF | TGTGCCAGCAGCCTCCGGACACCGAGCAATCAGCCCCAACATTTT
TRBJ2-7 | 18 | NA | TRBV4-1 | TRBD2 | CASSLITGLAGVTYEQYF | TGCGCCAGCAGCCTTATAACAGGACTAGCGGGGGTGACCTACGAGCAGTACTTC
TRBJ1-1 | 14 | many | TRBV29-1 | NA | CSVDVTGMNTEAFF | TGCAGCGTTGACGTAACAGGGATGAACACTGAAGCTTTCTTT
TRBJ2-7 | 13 | many | TRBV6-1 | TRBD2 | CASSGASGYEQYF | TGTGCCAGCAGCGGTGCTAGCGGCTACGAGCAGTACTTC
TRBJ1-2 | 15 | many | TRBV20-1 | TRBD1 | CSAYIRDRGNYGYTF | TGCAGTGCTTATATAAGGGACAGGGGAAACTATGGCTACACCTTC
TRBJ1-3 | 15 | many | TRBV12-3/TRBV12-4 | TRBD1 | CASRLTGVSGNTIYF | TGTGCCAGCAGGCTCACAGGGGTCTCTGGAAACACCATATATTTT
TRBJ2-7 | 16 | many | TRBV5-1 | TRBD1 | CASSLVGDRATYEQYF | TGCGCCAGCAGCCTGGTGGGGGACAGGGCCACCTACGAGCAGTACTTC
TRBJ2-7 | 13 | many | TRBV9 | NA | CASSVDGKVEQYF | TGTGCCAGCAGCGTAGATGGAAAGGTGGAGCAGTACTTC
TRBJ1-1 | 18 | many | TRBV12-3/TRBV12-4 | NA | CASSLVGRTQVRNTEAFF | TGTGCCAGCAGTTTAGTTGGACGGACGCAGGTGAGGAACACTGAAGCTTTCTTT
TRBJ1-1 | 16 | many | TRBV5-5 | NA | CASSPYGGRLNTEAFF | TGTGCCAGCAGCCCGTATGGGGGACGGCTTAACACTGAAGCTTTCTTT
TRBJ2-7 | 11 | many | TRBV12-5 | NA | CASGSTYKQYF | TGTGCTAGTGGTTCCACCTATAAGCAGTACTTC
TRBJ1-3 | 15 | NA | TRBV3-1 | TRBD1 | CASSQDWDSRNTIYF | TGTGCCAGCAGCCAAGATTGGGACAGCCGAAACACCATATATTTT
TRBJ2-2 | 16 | many | TRBV5-6 | NA | CASSSTSGQNTGELFF | TGTGCCAGCAGTTCCACATCCGGGCAGAACACCGGGGAGCTGTTTTTT
TRBJ1-2 | 13 | NA | TRBV11-2 | NA | CASSFSERDGYTF | TGTGCCAGCAGCTTCTCCGAAAGGGATGGCTACACCTTC
TRBJ2-2 | 14 | NA | TRBV13 | TRBD1 | CASRLGQTTGELFF | TGTGCCAGCAGACTGGGACAGACCACCGGGGAGCTGTTTTTT
TRBJ1-1 | 13 | few | TRBV5-1 | NA | CASSRIDSTEAFF | TGCGCCAGCAGCCGAATTGACAGCACTGAAGCTTTCTTT
TRBJ1-2 | 17 | many | TRBV5-1 | TRBD1 | CASSFAQGEITNYGYTF | TGCGCCAGCAGCTTCGCCCAGGGGGAGATCACTAACTATGGCTACACCTTC
TRBJ1-2 | 14 | many | TRBV19 | NA | CASSIEQGAAGYTF | TGTGCCAGTAGTATAGAACAGGGAGCCGCGGGCTACACCTTC
TRBJ1-2 | 12 | many | TRBV30 | NA | CASADRNYGYTF | TGTGCCTCCGCCGACAGGAACTATGGCTACACCTTC
TRBJ2-2 | 14 | many | TRBV28 | TRBD2 | CASCPGLDTGELFF | TGTGCCAGCTGTCCGGGACTAGACACCGGGGAGCTGTTTTTT
TRBJ2-7 | 15 | many | TRBV20-1 | NA | CSARDVTGTQTEQYF | TGCAGTGCTAGAGATGTCACAGGGACACAGACTGAGCAGTACTTC
TRBJ2-7 | 14 | many | TRBV7-9 | NA | CASSLEGPPYEQYF | TGTGCCAGCAGCTTAGAGGGGCCCCCTTACGAGCAGTACTTC